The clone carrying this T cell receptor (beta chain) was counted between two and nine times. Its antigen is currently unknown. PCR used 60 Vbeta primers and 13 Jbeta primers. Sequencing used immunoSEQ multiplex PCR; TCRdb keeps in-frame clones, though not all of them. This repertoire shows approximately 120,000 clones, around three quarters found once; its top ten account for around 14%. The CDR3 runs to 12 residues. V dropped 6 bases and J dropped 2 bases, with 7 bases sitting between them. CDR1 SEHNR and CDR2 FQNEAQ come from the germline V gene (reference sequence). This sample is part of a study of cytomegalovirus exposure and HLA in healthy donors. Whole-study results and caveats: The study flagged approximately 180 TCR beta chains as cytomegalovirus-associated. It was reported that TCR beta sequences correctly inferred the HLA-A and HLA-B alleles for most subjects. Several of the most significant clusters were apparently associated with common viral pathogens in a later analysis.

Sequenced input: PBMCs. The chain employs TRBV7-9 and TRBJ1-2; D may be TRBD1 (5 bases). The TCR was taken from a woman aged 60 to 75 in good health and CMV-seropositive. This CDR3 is CASRGVNYGYTF. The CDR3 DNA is TGTGCCAGCAGAGGGGTCAACTATGGCTACACCTTC.